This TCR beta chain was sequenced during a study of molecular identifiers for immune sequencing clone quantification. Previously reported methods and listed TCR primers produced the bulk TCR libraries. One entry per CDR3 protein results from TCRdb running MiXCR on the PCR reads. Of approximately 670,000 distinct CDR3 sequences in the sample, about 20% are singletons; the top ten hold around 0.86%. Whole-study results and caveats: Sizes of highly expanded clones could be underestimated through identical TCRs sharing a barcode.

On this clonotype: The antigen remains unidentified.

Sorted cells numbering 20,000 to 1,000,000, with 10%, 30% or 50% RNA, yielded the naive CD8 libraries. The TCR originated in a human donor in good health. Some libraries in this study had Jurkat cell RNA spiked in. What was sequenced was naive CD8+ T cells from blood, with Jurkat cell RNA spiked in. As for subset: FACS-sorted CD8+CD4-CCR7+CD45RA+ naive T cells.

The CDR3 DNA sequence: TGTGCCAGCAGCCCACGAATGGACAGGGCCGCCTACGAGCAGTACTTC. Translation: CASSPRMDRAAYEQYF. This chain links TRBV9 with TRBJ2-7; 8 bases are shared with TRBD1. Germline V gene sequence: CDR1 SGDLS, CDR2 YYNGEE. V shed 4 bases and J 2 bases; nucleotides not matched to a gene: 11. The CDR3 has 16 amino acids.